This T cell receptor beta chain derives from a study of CD8 T cells in ankylosing spondylitis. The CDR3 loop spans 15 amino acids. V lost 4 bases, J lost 4 bases, and 7 bases stayed unmatched. Germline-derived CDR1 and CDR2 are SGDLS and YYNGEE. MiXCR, applied by TCRdb to the 5' RACE reads, yields one record per CDR3 protein. The sample contains approximately 24,000 distinct CDR3 sequences, over 2% of which appear only once. The table lists this clonotype with many counts. The specimen was blood, either unsorted or a sorted T cell fraction (not recorded which). This sequence originates from a female donor with ankylosing spondylitis or in good health (not recorded which). V usage is TRBV9 and J usage is TRBJ2-1, with TRBD2 identical over 8 bases. This chain's CDR3 is CASSQTSEPYNEQFF. DNA of the CDR3: TGTGCCAGCAGCCAGACTAGCGAGCCGTACAATGAGCAGTTCTTC.